This note documents a single T cell receptor beta chain sequence. Its antigen is not identified. The data were obtained in a study of identical twins. General study results and limits: Models underestimated how often monozygotic twins shared out-of-frame TCR alpha.

The CDR3 runs 13 residues. In germline, CDR1 is DFQATT, CDR2 SNEGSKA (reference sequence). Unmatched junction bases numbered 4, after V lost 2 bases and J lost 8 bases. Template switching, a step in the protocol, added a universal primer site, and cDNA carried unique molecular identifiers. TCRdb redid the calling of the 5' RACE reads with MiXCR, one entry per CDR3 protein. Counted here are about 470,000 distinct CDR3 sequences, more than 20% occurring once; the ten biggest clones make up 2.9%. These data were also reused for a study on T cells expressing NK-cell markers. That paper notes: These clonotypes, the leaders elsewhere, also led the CD3+CD56-NKG2C+ fraction in four donors. Whether expanded NKG2C+ T cell clones were HCMV specific stayed uncertain.

Sequencing input: CD4+ T cells sorted from blood. The receptor's source is a woman between 18 and 30 years old in good health. The V call is TRBV20-1, the J call TRBJ2-1; 9 bases match TRBD2. This chain's CDR3 is CSARLAGWDEQFF. Here the CDR3 DNA reads TGCAGTGCTAGACTAGCGGGATGGGATGAGCAGTTCTTC.